The 9 T cell receptor beta chains reported below all come from one sample, sequenced in a study of blood T cells in healthy people across ages. Using a J-beta primer mix together with a sample-barcoded 5' primer, a second PCR was run for roughly 6 to 12 cycles. Each CDR3 protein is one row after TCRdb ran MiXCR on the 5' RACE reads. The table records about 1.6 million distinct CDR3 sequences, about 35% of them present only once. Sequenced input: blood. Receptors originate from a woman under 40 in good health.

A word on this clonotype: Just one base apart from a much larger clone, this may be a read error. The V call is TRBV4-1, the J call TRBJ2-3; perhaps TRBD2 as D (5 bases). Germline assignment: CDR1 MGHRA and CDR2 YSYEKL. The CDR3 length is 17 residues. CDR3 sequence reads: CTSSQVGGLLSTDTQYF. The CDR3 bases are TGCACCAGCAGCCAAGTCGGAGGCTTACTTAGCACAGATACGCAGTATTTT.

The chain links TRBV5-1 to TRBJ2-3; 16 bases are a match to TRBD2. CDR3 length: 16 residues. Trimming removed 4 bases from V and 4 bases from J; junction bases left unmatched: 3. Germline V gene sequence: CDR1 SGHRS, CDR2 YFSETQ. The CDR3 region has the DNA TGCGCCAGCAGCATGGGGACTAGCGGGGGGGCAGATACGCAGTATTTT. Residues: CASSMGTSGGADTQYF.

This clonotype was detected only a few times. The genes are TRBV29-1 and TRBJ1-1, with D possibly TRBD1 on 6 matching bases. Germline loops: CDR1 SQVTM, CDR2 ANQGSEA. The CDR3 has 13 amino acids. Trimming shortened V by 5 bases and J by 6 bases, and 16 bases separated the two germline ends. The CDR3 region is CSVSEPAGAEAFF. DNA for the CDR3: TGCAGCGTTTCCGAGCCAGCAGGGGCTGAAGCTTTCTTT. The full variable domain, its missing parts supplied by reference TRBV29-1 and TRBJ1-1, is SAVISQKPSRDICQRGTSLTIQCQVDSQVTMMFWYRQQPGQSLTLIATANQGSEATYESGFVIDKFPISRPNLTFSTLTVSNMSPEDSSIYLCSVSEPAGAEAFFGQGTRLTVV.

This clonotype has only a few counts. The chain carries TRBV27 and TRBJ2-7, with 7 bases matching TRBD1. V shed 3 bases and J 7 bases; nucleotides not matched to a gene: 9. CDR3 length equals 14 residues. Germline V gene lookup returns CDR1 MNHEY and CDR2 SMNVEV (reference sequence). CDR3 sequence reads: CASSFRTGVLEQYF. In DNA, the CDR3 is TGTGCCAGCAGTTTTAGGACAGGCGTACTGGAGCAGTACTTC.

In this sample, this clonotype turned up many times. The J gene is TRBJ2-5, the V gene TRBV20-1; TRBD2 matches at 9 bases. CDR3 size: 13 residues. Germline V gene data show CDR1 as DFQATT and CDR2 as SNEGSKA (reference sequence). With 6 bases clipped from V and 2 bases from J, the junction kept 4 bases outside the gene matches. The CDR3 nucleotides read TGCAGTGCCTATCTAGCGGGACAAGAGACCCAGTACTTC. It is translated as CSAYLAGQETQYF.

J is TRBJ2-1 and V is TRBV27; 8 bases are shared with TRBD2. V was pared by 0 bases and J by 3 bases, with 4 bases of the junction left unmatched. Per germline, CDR1 MNHEY and CDR2 SMNVEV (reference sequence). The CDR3 spans 16 residues. The CDR3 sequence: CASSLSSGALYNEQFF. The CDR3 DNA is TGTGCCAGCAGTTTATCTAGCGGGGCTCTCTACAATGAGCAGTTCTTC.

The chain links TRBV5-6 to TRBJ1-3; D is perhaps TRBD1 (5 bases). CDR1 and CDR2 (germline): SGHDT, YYEEEE. V lost 2 bases and J lost 0, with 12 bases in between. This CDR3 is built from 16 residues. CDR3: CASSFWGPFSGNTIYF. CDR3 coding DNA: TGTGCCAGCAGCTTTTGGGGACCATTCTCTGGAAACACCATATATTTT.

The rearrangement links TRBV6-1 to TRBJ2-7, with a possible D match to TRBD2 (6 bases). Germline V lookup: CDR1 MNHNS, CDR2 SASEGT. Trimming stripped 3 bases from V and 2 bases from J, with 14 bases between. CDR3 length: 15 amino acids. In DNA, the CDR3 is TGTGCCAGCAGTGACAAAGGAGGGAGTACCTACGAGCAGTACTTC. Translated, it gives CASSDKGGSTYEQYF.

Only a few counts were recorded for this clonotype. The gene calls are TRBV20-1 and TRBJ2-4, with TRBD1 as a possible D gene (6 bases). Deletions cut 7 bases from V and 1 base from J, with 14 bases between. The CDR3 consists of 14 residues. Germline loops: CDR1 DFQATT, CDR2 SNEGSKA (reference sequence). The CDR3 region is CSVWTVPAKNIQYF. CDR3 nucleotide sequence: TGCAGTGTCTGGACAGTGCCTGCCAAAAACATTCAGTACTTC.